This T cell receptor beta chain was captured by sequencing in a study of post-analysis software for immune sequencing data (dated by TCRdb to about 2015). Study-wide context: Recorded disease courses included relapsing-remitting, secondary progressive and progressive-relapsing multiple sclerosis, with some patients lacking subtype annotation. The patient repertoires were set against roughly eleven previously published healthy control repertoires from donors whose ages ranged from roughly 6 to 27 years. A subset of samples was prepared in parallel using single-end sample barcoding, then pooled and co-amplified after Illumina adapter ligation.

To demonstrate the VDJtools post-analysis software, TCR beta repertoires were profiled from the peripheral blood of more than ten young patients with multiple sclerosis. Multiple sclerosis patients were children and adolescents aged roughly 6 to 16 years. Library generation was performed with PCR. Instrument on record: Illumina HiSeq 2500. To reduce PCR and sequencing biases, unique molecular identifiers were incorporated into the TCR beta cDNA libraries. Every 1 to 10 million input T cells yielded roughly 500,000 cDNA molecules, meaning each molecule approximated one T cell. The same protocol used for the earlier healthy control dataset was applied to prepare and sequence the patient libraries. Samples belonging to the same batch were prepared together, multiplexed and sequenced on a shared HiSeq lane. The paper's data handling went like this. Raw barcoded reads were processed with MIGEC, and single-read molecular identifier groups were discarded before consensus assembly and CDR3 extraction. VDJtools was used for post-analysis of the clonotype tables, and diversity was normalized by down-sampling every dataset to the size of the smallest sample. To correct batch-related cross-sample contamination, repertoire overlap clustering matched CDR3 amino acid sequences but not nucleotide sequences. TCRdb trimmed the raw reads at Q25, called clones with MiXCR and kept productive beta chains. For every CDR3 protein sequence, its rows merge into one entry that carries the most common genes and DNA. The V and J calls here are based on TCRdb, not the publication. In all, the sample holds around 260,000 distinct CDR3 sequences, and 35% to 40% of those were seen once. The ten top clones hold around 5.2% of the sample.

As encoded in the germline V gene, CDR1 is SGHRS while CDR2 is YFSETQ. V is pared back by 6 bases and J by 1 base, with 13 bases lying between the germline termini. From the cysteine up to the phenylalanine, the CDR3 has a length of 14 residues. Only CDR3 DNA remains: 42 bases, in frame from the first base. Beyond this particular receptor, the publication reports: Significantly higher frequencies in patients than in controls were found for several TRBV segments, including TRBV5-6, TRBV5-1 and TRBV20-1. The control group was slightly older than the multiple sclerosis patient group. Strong co-clustering of samples prepared in the same batch was shown by direct clustering with F measure, prompting a batch-effect correction. Significantly lower normalized Chao1 diversity was found in multiple sclerosis patients than in controls, suggesting substantial peripheral T-cell clonal expansion.

Worth noting for this clonotype: The antigen this receptor binds is unknown. Possible read error: a much larger clone is one base away.

The V gene is TRBV5-1 and the J gene is TRBJ1-1; the D gene assignment is ambiguous. The origin of this receptor is a girl under 18 with multiple sclerosis. The sequenced material came from blood. For the CDR3, the sequence is CASNSMEWNTEAFF. The DNA sequence is TGCGCCAGCAACTCCATGGAGTGGAACACTGAAGCTTTCTTT.